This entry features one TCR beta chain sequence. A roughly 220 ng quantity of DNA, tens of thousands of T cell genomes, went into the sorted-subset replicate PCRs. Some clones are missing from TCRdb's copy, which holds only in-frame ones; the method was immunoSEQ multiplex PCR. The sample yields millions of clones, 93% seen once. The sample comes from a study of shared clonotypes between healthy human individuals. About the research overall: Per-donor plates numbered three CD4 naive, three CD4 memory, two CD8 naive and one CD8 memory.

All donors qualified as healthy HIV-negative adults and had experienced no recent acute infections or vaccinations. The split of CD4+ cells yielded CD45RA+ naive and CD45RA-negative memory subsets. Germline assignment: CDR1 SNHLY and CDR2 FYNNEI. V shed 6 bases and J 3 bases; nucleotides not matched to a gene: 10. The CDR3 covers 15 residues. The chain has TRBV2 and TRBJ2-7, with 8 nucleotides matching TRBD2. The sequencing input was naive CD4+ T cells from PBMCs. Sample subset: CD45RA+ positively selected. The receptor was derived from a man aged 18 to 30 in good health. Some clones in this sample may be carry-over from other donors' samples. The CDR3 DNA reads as TGTGCCAGCAGAGGAATAGCGGGAAGATTCTACGAGCAGTACTTC. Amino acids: CASRGIAGRFYEQYF.